Each of the 24 T cell receptor beta chains below was sequenced from the same sample in a study of cytomegalovirus exposure and HLA in healthy donors. Sequencing was performed with immunoSEQ multiplex PCR; in TCRdb, only in-frame clones are kept and a portion is missing. The sample has more than 85,000 clones, more than 85% seen once. Sequencing was done on a sample of PBMCs. These receptors were obtained from a woman aged 18-29 years in good health and CMV-seropositive.

The rearrangement uses TRBV19 and TRBJ1-5; D unclear. The germline gives CDR1 LNHDA, CDR2 SQIVND (reference sequence). V shed 6 bases and J shed 1 base, with 19 bases lying between them. CDR3 size: 17 residues. In DNA form, the CDR3 reads TGTGCCAGTAGGCGAGCCCGGGGTAGGAAAAGCAATCAGCCCCAGCATTTT. Translation gives CASRRARGRKSNQPQHF.

The chain uses TRBV6-5 and TRBJ2-1; 11 bases line up with TRBD2. V shed 4 bases and J 8 bases; nucleotides not matched to a gene: 7. The CDR3 contains 15 residues. From germline, CDR1 is MNHEY and CDR2 SVGAGI. DNA for the CDR3: TGTGCCAGCAGTTCCTCTAGCGGGAGGCCCCATGAGCAGTTCTTC. Amino acids: CASSSSSGRPHEQFF.

The rearrangement joins TRBV27 to TRBJ2-3; TRBD2 agrees at 13 bases. V shed 8 bases, J shed 6 bases, and the junction held 11 bases outside the gene matches. The CDR3 has 16 amino acids. Germline-derived CDR1 and CDR2 are MNHEY and SMNVEV (reference sequence). This CDR3 is CASLGKGLAGIDTQYF. In DNA form, the CDR3 reads TGTGCCAGCCTTGGAAAGGGACTAGCGGGAATTGATACGCAGTATTTT.

Only one count was recorded for this clone. This sequence joins TRBV9 and TRBJ2-7, with 7 bases that match TRBD1. Germline V gene sequence: CDR1 SGDLS, CDR2 YYNGEE. V lost 3 bases, J lost 6 bases, and 6 bases stayed unmatched. CDR3 size: 13 residues. In DNA, the CDR3 is TGTGCCAGCAGCGCGGGACAGCTCTGCGAGCAGTACTTC. Its translation: CASSAGQLCEQYF.

The V and J genes are TRBV27 and TRBJ1-5, with TRBD1 identical over 8 bases. The V segment lost 1 base and the J segment 7 bases; nucleotides outside the gene matches: 15. Germline CDR1 and CDR2: MNHEY and SMNVEV (reference sequence). This CDR3 spans 18 amino acids. CDR3 DNA sequence: TGTGCCAGCAGTTTATTTCCCCTTGCAGGGGGCCGAGGGCAGCCCCAGCATTTT. Protein: CASSLFPLAGGRGQPQHF.

The chain carries TRBV28 and TRBJ1-2, with 8 nucleotides matching TRBD1. Losses at the gene ends were 11 bases for V and 5 bases for J; bases not matched to a gene: 10. CDR1 and CDR2 from the germline V gene are MDHEN and SYDVKM. The CDR3 is 13 amino acids. In nucleotides, the CDR3 is TGTGCCGGCACGGACAGGGAGGGTTATGGCTACACCTTC. Encoded protein: CAGTDREGYGYTF.

The chain joins TRBV13 to TRBJ2-5; D possibly corresponds to TRBD1 (5 bases). V lost 8 bases and J 4 bases, leaving 17 bases between the germline ends. The CDR3 runs to 14 residues. CDR1 PRHDT and CDR2 FYEKMQ come from the germline V gene (reference sequence). CDR3 in amino acids: CASSPPPGPETQYF. The CDR3 DNA is TGTGCCAGCTCCCCTCCGCCAGGGCCAGAGACCCAGTACTTC.

This chain connects TRBV6-5 to TRBJ2-7, with D possibly matching TRBD2 (6 bases). Trimming stripped 11 bases from V and 4 bases from J, with 18 bases between. CDR1 is MNHEY and CDR2 is SVGAGI in the germline V gene. The CDR3 loop spans 13 amino acids. CDR3 sequence reads: CAVCREEGYEQYF. CDR3 in DNA: TGTGCCGTGTGCAGGGAGGAGGGATACGAGCAGTACTTC.

A single count supports this clone. The genes are TRBV5-6 and TRBJ1-3; D is uncertain. V dropped 0 bases and J dropped 0 bases, with 7 bases sitting between them. This CDR3 comprises 15 residues. Germline values: CDR1 SGHDT, CDR2 YYEEEE. The CDR3 loop reads CASSLGLSSGNTIYF. CDR3 in DNA: TGTGCCAGCAGCTTGGGCCTTAGCTCTGGAAACACCATATATTTT. Supplemented by reference TRBV5-6 and TRBJ1-3, the full variable domain reads DAGVTQSPTHLIKTRGQQVTLRCSPKSGHDTVSWYQQALGQGPQFIFQYYEEEERQRGNFPDRFSGHQFPNYSSELNVNALLLGDSALYLCASSLGLSSGNTIYFGEGSWLTVV.

The V gene is TRBV4-1, the J gene TRBJ2-3; 8 bases match TRBD2. V trimming: 0 bases; J trimming: 2 bases; junction bases outside the gene matches: 7. This CDR3 contains 17 residues. Germline CDR1 is MGHRA and CDR2 is YSYEKL. DNA of the CDR3: TGCGCCAGCAGCCAAGACCCCAGCGGGGGAACCACAGATACGCAGTATTTT. This codes for CASSQDPSGGTTDTQYF.

This chain uses TRBV19 with TRBJ2-5; TRBD2 is a possible D gene (6 bases). The V end was cut by 3 bases, the J end by 5 bases, with 10 bases between. The germline V gene encodes CDR1 LNHDA and CDR2 SQIVND (reference sequence). The CDR3 covers 13 residues. The CDR3 reads CASSIRGRETQYF. Written as DNA, the CDR3 is TGTGCCAGTAGTATCCGGGGGAGGGAGACCCAGTACTTC.

The J gene is TRBJ2-3, the V gene TRBV6-6; perhaps TRBD1 as D (6 bases). V was trimmed by 5 bases and J by 4 bases, leaving 13 bases between them. This CDR3 contains 14 residues. Germline-derived CDR1 and CDR2 are MNHNY and SVGAGI (reference sequence). As DNA, the CDR3 is TGTGCCAGCAGTCCACAGGGATACGCAGATACGCAGTATTTT. It encodes CASSPQGYADTQYF.

The rearrangement joins TRBV2 to TRBJ1-5, with a weak D call TRBD1 (6 bases). The germline V gene has CDR1 SNHLY and CDR2 FYNNEI. CDR3 length: 15 residues. Trimming removed 3 bases at V and 2 bases at J, with 11 bases between. The CDR3 nucleotides are TGTGCCAGCAGTGACCGGCCAGGGGGCAATCAGCCCCAGCATTTT. Translating gives CASSDRPGGNQPQHF.

The chain combines TRBV29-1 with TRBJ2-7; TRBD1 matches 7 bases. Per the germline V gene, CDR1 is SQVTM and CDR2 is ANQGSEA. The V and J ends lost 2 bases and 0 bases, in that order; junction bases with no gene match: 7. This CDR3 has 15 amino acids. CDR3 residues: CSVELDRVSSYEQYF. CDR3 nucleotides: TGCAGCGTTGAACTCGACAGGGTGAGCTCCTACGAGCAGTACTTC.

The DNA for the CDR3 is TGCGCCAGCAGCGAAGGGACATTCCAAGAGACCCAGTACTTC. It yields the protein CASSEGTFQETQYF. The J gene is TRBJ2-5, the V gene TRBV5-1; D might be TRBD1 (6 bases). The germline V gene has CDR1 SGHRS and CDR2 YFSETQ. CDR3 size: 14 residues. Trimming left V 4 bases short and J 1 base short, with 11 bases between.

The chain couples TRBV7-8 to TRBJ1-5; D uncertain. V lost 1 base to trimming and J lost 6 bases, with 10 bases between them. There are 14 residues in the CDR3. CDR1 is SGHVS and CDR2 is FQNEAQ in the germline V gene. The CDR3 loop is CASSLGGQFQPQHF. Written as DNA, the CDR3 is TGTGCCAGCAGCTTAGGTGGGCAGTTTCAGCCCCAGCATTTT.

The rearrangement links TRBV4-1 to TRBJ2-7; the D gene is possibly TRBD1 (6 bases). This CDR3 is built from 12 residues. Trimming removed 1 base at V and 6 bases at J, with 7 bases between. Germline-derived CDR1 and CDR2 are MGHRA and YSYEKL. The DNA of the CDR3 is TGCGCCAGCAGCCAAGGAGGGGGCGAGCAGTACTTC. This encodes CASSQGGGEQYF.

V is TRBV5-4 and J is TRBJ1-1, with 8 positions matching TRBD1. This CDR3 region has 17 residues. Losses at the gene ends were 4 bases for V and 5 bases for J; bases not matched to a gene: 16. Per the germline V gene, CDR1 is SGHNT and CDR2 is YYREEE (reference sequence). The CDR3 DNA reads as TGTGCCAGCAGCGGGGGGACGCTGACAGGGGTCAGAACTGAAGCTTTCTTT. Its protein product is CASSGGTLTGVRTEAFF.

The genes are TRBV4-1 and TRBJ1-1; weak D call: TRBD1 (5 bases). This CDR3 is 15 amino acids long. With 0 bases removed from V and 8 bases from J, the gap between germline ends came to 16 bases. Germline loops: CDR1 MGHRA, CDR2 YSYEKL. CDR3 in DNA: TGCGCCAGCAGCCAAGACCGCCAGGGACTGACCGAAGCTTTCTTT. Protein product: CASSQDRQGLTEAFF.

This chain joins TRBV6-5 and TRBJ1-4, with 7 bases identical to TRBD1. The CDR3 runs 15 residues. The V and J ends lost 2 bases and 8 bases, in that order; junction bases with no gene match: 8. Germline V gene lookup returns CDR1 MNHEY and CDR2 SVGAGI. Here the CDR3 DNA reads TGTGCCAGCAGTTACAGGGGGCAGGGGAAGGAAAAACTGTTTTTT. Its protein product is CASSYRGQGKEKLFF.

The chain recombines TRBV19 with TRBJ2-7, with TRBD1 identical over 8 bases. The CDR3 runs 16 residues. The germline gives CDR1 LNHDA, CDR2 SQIVND (reference sequence). The junction had 10 bases not matched to a gene; V was cut back by 6 bases and J by 0 bases. CDR3 bases: TGTGCCAGTAGCACCTATGGACAGGGCGCCTCCTACGAGCAGTACTTC. Translation: CASSTYGQGASYEQYF.

This clone was seen a few times. The rearrangement joins TRBV9 to TRBJ2-2; 9 positions agree with TRBD2. There are 15 residues in the CDR3. The germline V gene encodes CDR1 SGDLS and CDR2 YYNGEE. V shed 2 bases and J 6 bases; nucleotides not matched to a gene: 5. CDR3 sequence reads: CASSVQGLASGELFF. As DNA, the CDR3 is TGTGCCAGCAGCGTCCAAGGACTAGCGTCCGGGGAGCTGTTTTTT.

This rearrangement joins TRBV11-2 to TRBJ1-3; TRBD1 is a possible D gene (6 bases). Between the trimmed V and J ends, which lost 2 bases and 0 bases, there was a span of 11 bases. CDR1 is SGHAT, CDR2 FQNNGV, per germline. This CDR3 is built from 16 residues. The CDR3 DNA is TGTGCCAGCAGCTTAAGGACAGCCAGCTCTGGAAACACCATATATTTT. Encoded protein: CASSLRTASSGNTIYF.

The CDR3 loop is CASSSRWGGLEKLFF. The CDR3, as DNA: TGTGCCAGCAGTTCTCGATGGGGAGGGTTAGAAAAACTGTTTTTT. This chain connects TRBV28 to TRBJ1-4, with D hard to call. V was clipped by 4 bases and J by 8 bases, with 17 bases between them. The CDR3 length is 15 residues. The germline V gene has CDR1 MDHEN and CDR2 SYDVKM.